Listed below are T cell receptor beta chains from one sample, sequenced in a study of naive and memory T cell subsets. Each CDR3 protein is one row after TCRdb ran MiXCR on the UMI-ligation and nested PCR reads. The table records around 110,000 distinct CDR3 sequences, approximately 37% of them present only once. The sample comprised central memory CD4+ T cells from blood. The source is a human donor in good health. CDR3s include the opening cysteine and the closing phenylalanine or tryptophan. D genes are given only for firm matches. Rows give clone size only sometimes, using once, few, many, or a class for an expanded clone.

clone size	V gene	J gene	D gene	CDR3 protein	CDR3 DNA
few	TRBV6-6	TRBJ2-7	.	CASSPPGRFYEQYF	TGTGCCAGCAGCCCGCCCGGACGTTTCTACGAGCAGTACTTC
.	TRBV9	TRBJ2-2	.	CASSPGRGGKNTGELFF	TGTGCCAGCAGCCCCGGGAGAGGCGGGAAGAACACCGGGGAGCTGTTTTTT
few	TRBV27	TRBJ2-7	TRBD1	CASSTDRRSYEQYF	TGTGCCAGCAGCACGGACAGGAGATCCTACGAGCAGTACTTC
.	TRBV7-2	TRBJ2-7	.	CASSSKDGYPPYEQYF	TGTGCCAGCAGCTCAAAGGACGGCTACCCCCCGTACGAGCAGTACTTC
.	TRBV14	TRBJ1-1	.	CASSQQMNTEAFF	TGTGCCAGCAGCCAGCAAATGAACACTGAAGCTTTCTTT
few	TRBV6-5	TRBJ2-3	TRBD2	CASSYSKGGISSTDTQYF	TGTGCCAGCAGTTACTCGAAGGGAGGGATATCAAGCACAGATACGCAGTATTTT
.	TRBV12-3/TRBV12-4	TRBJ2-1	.	CASSLARGASNEQFF	TGTGCCAGCAGTTTAGCGCGGGGTGCCAGCAATGAGCAGTTCTTC
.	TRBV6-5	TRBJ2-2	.	CASRTGETLRAGELFF	.
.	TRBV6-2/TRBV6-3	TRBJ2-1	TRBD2	CASSSTFRTSGNSYNEQFF	TGTGCCAGCAGTTCGACATTCAGGACTAGCGGTAACTCCTACAATGAGCAGTTCTTC
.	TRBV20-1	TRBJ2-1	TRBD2	CRGLAGDNEQFF	TGCAGGGGACTAGCGGGAGACAATGAGCAGTTCTTC
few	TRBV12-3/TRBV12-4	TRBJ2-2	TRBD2	CASKGSGRSGELFF	TGTGCCAGCAAAGGTAGCGGGAGATCCGGGGAGCTGTTTTTT
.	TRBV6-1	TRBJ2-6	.	CASSERTAAVSGANVLTF	TGTGCCAGCAGTGAAAGGACAGCGGCTGTATCCGGGGCCAACGTCCTGACTTTC
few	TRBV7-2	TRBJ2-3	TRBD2	CASSDKVRSGDTSTDTQYF	TGTGCCAGCAGCGATAAGGTCCGGAGCGGGGATACTAGCACAGATACGCAGTATTTT
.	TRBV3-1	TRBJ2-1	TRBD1	CASSSRQGRVDEQFF	TGTGCCAGCAGCAGTAGACAGGGGAGAGTCGATGAGCAGTTCTTC
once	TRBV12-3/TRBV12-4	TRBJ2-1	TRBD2	CASSPLAGVQVEQFF	TGTGCCAGCAGTCCCCTGGCGGGAGTACAAGTTGAGCAGTTCTTC
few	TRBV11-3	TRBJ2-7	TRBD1	CASSLGQDSYEQYF	TGTGCCAGCAGCCTCGGACAGGACTCCTACGAGCAGTACTTC
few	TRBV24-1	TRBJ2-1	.	CATSPGFYNEQFF	TGTGCCACCAGTCCAGGGTTCTACAATGAGCAGTTCTTC
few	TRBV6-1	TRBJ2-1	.	CASSGQGWGQFF	TGTGCCAGCAGTGGGCAGGGCTGGGGGCAGTTCTTC
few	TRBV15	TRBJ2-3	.	CATSREPRTDTQYF	TGTGCCACCAGCAGAGAGCCGCGGACAGATACGCAGTATTTT
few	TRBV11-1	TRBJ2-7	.	CASSLAGVAYEQYF	TGTGCCAGCAGCTTAGCAGGGGTTGCCTACGAGCAGTACTTC
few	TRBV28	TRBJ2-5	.	CASSSGSRPETQYF	TGTGCCAGCTCCTCGGGGTCACGTCCAGAGACCCAGTACTTC
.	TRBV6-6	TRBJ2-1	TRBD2	CASSYGGGYNEQFF	TGTGCCAGCAGTTACGGGGGGGGGTACAATGAGCAGTTCTTC
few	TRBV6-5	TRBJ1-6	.	CASTTGGYNSPLHF	TGTGCCAGCACCACCGGGGGCTATAATTCACCCCTCCACTTT
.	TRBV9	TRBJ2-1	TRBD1	CASSADRASFNEQFF	TGTGCCAGCAGCGCGGACAGGGCGAGTTTCAATGAGCAGTTCTTC
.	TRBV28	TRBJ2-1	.	CASSSPGGPARGSYNEQFF	TGTGCCAGCAGTTCCCCGGGTGGGCCCGCCAGGGGCTCCTACAATGAGCAGTTCTTC
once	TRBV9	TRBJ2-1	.	CASSVEPNGGYNEQFF	TGTGCCAGCAGCGTAGAACCGAACGGGGGCTACAATGAGCAGTTCTTC
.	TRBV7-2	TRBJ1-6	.	CASSLVPGSDSPLHF	TGTGCCAGCAGCTTAGTTCCGGGTTCGGATTCACCCCTCCACTTT
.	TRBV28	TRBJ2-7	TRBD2	CASSFASGRAYEQYF	TGTGCCAGCAGTTTCGCTAGCGGGAGGGCCTACGAGCAGTACTTC
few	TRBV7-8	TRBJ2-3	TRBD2	CASSWQRASGRRVADTQYF	TGTGCCAGCAGCTGGCAACGAGCTAGCGGGAGAAGGGTGGCAGATACGCAGTATTTT
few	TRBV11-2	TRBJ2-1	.	CASSWSYNEQFF	TGTGCCAGCAGCTGGTCCTACAATGAGCAGTTCTTC
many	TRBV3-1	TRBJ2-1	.	CASSQKGFEQFF	TGTGCCAGCAGCCAGAAGGGATTTGAGCAGTTCTTC
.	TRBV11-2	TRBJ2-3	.	CASSFTRTDTQYF	TGTGCCAGCAGCTTCACTCGGACAGATACGCAGTATTTT
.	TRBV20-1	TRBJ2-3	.	CSARDARKSTDTQYF	TGCAGTGCTAGAGACGCGAGGAAGAGCACAGATACGCAGTATTTT
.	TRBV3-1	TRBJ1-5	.	CASSQQRNQPQHF	TGTGCCAGCAGCCAACAGCGCAATCAGCCCCAGCATTTT
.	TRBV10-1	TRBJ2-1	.	CASSGGAYNEQFF	TGCGCCAGCAGTGGGGGGGCCTACAATGAGCAGTTCTTC
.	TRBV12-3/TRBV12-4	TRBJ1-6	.	CASTPGYNSPLHF	TGTGCCAGCACCCCTGGGTATAATTCACCCCTCCACTTT
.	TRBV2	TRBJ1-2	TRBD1	CASSIASGGNYGYTF	TGTGCCAGCAGTATAGCTTCAGGGGGGAACTATGGCTACACCTTC
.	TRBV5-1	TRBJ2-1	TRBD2	CASSPRTSGSSTNEQFF	TGCGCCAGCAGCCCCCGGACTAGCGGGAGTTCTACGAATGAGCAGTTCTTC
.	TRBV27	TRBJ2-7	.	CASSLWSRAYEQYF	TGTGCCAGCAGTTTATGGAGCAGGGCCTACGAGCAGTACTTC
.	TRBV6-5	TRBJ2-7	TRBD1	CASSSLGQVNYEQYF	TGTGCCAGCAGTTCTTTGGGACAGGTAAACTACGAGCAGTACTTC
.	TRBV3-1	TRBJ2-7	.	CASSHRGNSYEQYF	TGTGCCAGCAGCCATCGCGGGAACTCCTACGAGCAGTACTTC
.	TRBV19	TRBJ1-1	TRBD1	CASSLGTGNTEAFF	TGTGCCAGTAGCCTCGGGACAGGGAACACTGAAGCTTTCTTT
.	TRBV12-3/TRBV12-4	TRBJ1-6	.	CASSIRADNSPLHF	TGTGCCAGCAGTATCCGGGCCGATAATTCACCCCTCCACTTT
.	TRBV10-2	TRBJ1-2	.	CASSSRDTRGLDGYTF	TGCGCCAGCAGTTCCCGTGACACCCGGGGTTTGGATGGCTACACCTTC
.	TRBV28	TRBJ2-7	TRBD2	CASSFDWKGVLRGGSTHEQYF	TGTGCCAGCAGTTTCGATTGGAAAGGGGTGCTGCGGGGCGGGAGCACCCACGAGCAGTACTTC
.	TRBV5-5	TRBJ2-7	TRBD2	CASSLMSSGGLYEQYF	TGTGCCAGCAGCTTGATGTCTAGCGGGGGTCTCTACGAGCAGTACTTC
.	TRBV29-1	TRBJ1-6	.	CSVTVGDTPLHF	TGCAGCGTTACAGTGGGCGACACACCCCTCCACTTT
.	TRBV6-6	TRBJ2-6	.	CASSYSSSGANVLTF	TGTGCCAGCAGTTACTCTTCCTCTGGGGCCAACGTCCTGACTTTC